The clone carrying this TCR beta chain has at least ten counts. Time point denoted: patch test 1, 2 weeks after DPC sensitization. Noted treatment: therapeutic diphenylcyclopropenone sensitization with weekly scalp DPC. People who gave samples had alopecia, were 18 to 70 years old, and were suitable for DPC. The starting material, unfractionated whole blood, was used for total RNA extraction. This sample was taken from a study of human T cells and chemical hapten exposure. The overall study: The upper back received 0.01% DPC by patch testing, with results read at 6 days.

Individual cDNA molecules (in the library) carried attached unique molecular identifiers. Each CDR3 protein is one row after TCRdb ran MiXCR on the RACE reads. This sample has about 49,000 distinct CDR3 sequences, with around 9.3% found just once. Sequencing used whole blood, obtained in connection with sensitization to the hapten diphenylcyclopropenone (DPC). The source of this sequence is a woman in her forties or fifties with alopecia areata. Some clones in this sample may be carry-over from other donors' samples.

In DNA, the CDR3 is TGTGCCAGCAGCCAAGAAGGGACACGGTCCTACGAGCAGTACTTC. Amino acids: CASSQEGTRSYEQYF. The gene calls are TRBV3-1 and TRBJ2-7, with a weak D call TRBD1 (6 bases). Trimming stripped 0 bases from V and 1 base from J, with 10 bases between. Looked up from germline, CDR1 is LGHDT and CDR2 is YNNKEL (reference sequence). CDR3 length: 15 residues.